Reported below is one T cell receptor beta chain. Antigen: not known. This CDR3 comprises 12 residues. V was clipped by 6 bases and J by 7 bases; unmatched bases: 4. From germline, CDR1 is LNHDA and CDR2 SQIVND (reference sequence). This entry belongs to a study of siplizumab effects on memory and regulatory T cells. Study-wide results and caveats: Only a minority of proliferating CD4+ or CD8+ clones had an assignable naive or memory phenotype, with roughly 80-95% lacking one.

Sequencing was performed with immunoSEQ multiplex PCR; in TCRdb, only in-frame clones are kept and a portion is missing. The repertoire holds some 97,000 clones, around 92% seen once, with around 2.6% in the top ten. This TCR was recovered from a human donor in good health. Some clones in this sample may be carry-over from other donors' samples. The chain has TRBV19 and TRBJ1-2; 8 bases map to TRBD1. The sample was CD4+ T cells sorted from blood. CDR3 sequence reads: CASSGRGPGYTF. The CDR3 coding sequence is TGTGCCAGTAGCGGCAGGGGGCCTGGCTACACCTTC.